Following are 27 T cell receptor beta chains from one sample sequenced in a study of response to subunit inactivated influenza vaccine. TCRdb processed the RT-PCR reads anew with MiXCR; each CDR3 protein has one entry. This table holds about 610,000 distinct CDR3 sequences, about 15% found once. Sequences were derived from PBMCs from blood, sampled roughly 12 days after vaccination. These receptors came from a man aged 45-65 years who received an inactivated influenza vaccine.

This clonotype was picked up a small number of times. This chain joins TRBV29-1 and TRBJ1-1; 11 positions agree with TRBD1. Germline CDR1 SQVTM, CDR2 ANQGSEA. V trimming: 5 bases; J trimming: 6 bases; junction bases outside the gene matches: 8. The CDR3 extends over 14 amino acids. The CDR3 nucleotides are TGCAGCGTTAGGACAGGGGGCGCGGATGCTGAAGCTTTCTTT. It specifies CSVRTGGADAEAFF.

The gene calls are TRBV29-1 and TRBJ2-7, with 7 bases matching TRBD2. CDR1 SQVTM and CDR2 ANQGSEA come from the germline V gene. V was clipped by 4 bases and J by 2 bases; unmatched bases: 5. CDR3 size: 13 residues. CDR3 sequence: CSVASGPAYEQYF. The DNA of the CDR3 is TGCAGCGTTGCTAGCGGACCAGCCTACGAGCAGTACTTC.

This clonotype was counted a few times. The rearrangement uses TRBV7-2 and TRBJ2-7; 7 bases agree with TRBD2. V lost 2 bases and J lost 6; bases outside the gene matches: 13. The CDR3 totals 16 residues. Germline CDR1 is SGHTA and CDR2 is FQGNSA. In nucleotides, the CDR3 is TGTGCCAGCAGCTTATTAAGTGGGAGGGGATCCGGCGAGCAGTACTTC. It codes for CASSLLSGRGSGEQYF.

J is TRBJ2-7 and V is TRBV29-1; the match to TRBD1 covers 9 bases. The J segment lost 4 bases and the V segment lost 6 bases, leaving 4 bases of the junction unmatched. Per the germline V gene, CDR1 is SQVTM and CDR2 is ANQGSEA. CDR3 length: 12 residues. CDR3 residues: CSVTGGFYEQYF. The CDR3 DNA follows: TGCAGCGTGACAGGGGGTTTTTACGAGCAGTACTTC.

The rearrangement links TRBV12-3 or TRBV12-4 to TRBJ1-1; TRBD1 matches at 8 bases. The CDR3 loop spans 12 amino acids. The V segment lost 6 bases and the J segment 8 bases; nucleotides outside the gene matches: 5. In DNA form, the CDR3 reads TGTGCCAGCAGCCACAGGACAGGGGAAGCTTTCTTT. This gives the protein CASSHRTGEAFF.

The chain has TRBV9 and TRBJ2-5; D remains unclear. The length of the CDR3 is 11 residues. Trimming cost V 0 bases and J 10 bases, with 7 bases left between them. Germline CDR1 SGDLS, CDR2 YYNGEE. Here the CDR3 DNA reads TGTGCCAGCAGCGTAGGTAGAATCCAGTACTTC. It translates to CASSVGRIQYF.

The rearrangement joins TRBV28 to TRBJ1-2; TRBD1 agrees at 9 bases. The ends lost 6 bases at V and 7 bases at J; junction bases unmatched: 6. The V gene's germline CDR1 is MDHEN and CDR2 SYDVKM. The CDR3 loop spans 13 amino acids. In DNA form, the CDR3 reads TGTGCCAGCAGAACCGGGACAGGGTTTGGCTACACCTTC. Translating it yields CASRTGTGFGYTF.

This clonotype occurred a few times. The chain carries TRBV5-1 and TRBJ2-5; D not resolved. The CDR3 totals 15 residues. V gave up 4 bases and J gave up 0 bases, with 13 bases separating them. The germline V gene has CDR1 SGHRS and CDR2 YFSETQ. CDR3: CASSPWSPNQETQYF. CDR3 sequence (DNA): TGCGCCAGCAGCCCGTGGAGCCCAAACCAAGAGACCCAGTACTTC.

The gene calls are TRBV7-2 and TRBJ2-5, with 12 bases identical to TRBD2. This CDR3 is 17 amino acids long. Germline V gene lookup returns CDR1 SGHTA and CDR2 FQGNSA. V lost 0 bases and J lost 5; bases outside the gene matches: 7. The DNA of the CDR3 is TGTGCCAGCAGCTTAGCGGCTAGCGGGAGGGCGAGGGAGACCCAGTACTTC. This gives the protein CASSLAASGRARETQYF.

This clonotype was seen only once. This rearrangement joins TRBV28 to TRBJ2-5, with D perhaps matching TRBD1 or TRBD2 (5 bases each). Trimming took off 5 bases at V and 4 bases at J, with 14 bases between the two ends. CDR1 MDHEN and CDR2 SYDVKM come from the germline V gene. The CDR3 length is 14 residues. The CDR3 loop is CASSVPAGTETQYF. The CDR3 region has the DNA TGTGCCAGCAGTGTGCCCGCCGGGACAGAGACCCAGTACTTC.

This clonotype was seen a few times. The chain links TRBV10-3 to TRBJ2-5; D gene ambiguous. The germline V and J ends were trimmed by 0 bases and 4 bases, with 12 bases remaining between them. This CDR3 is built from 15 residues. Germline CDR1 ENHRY, CDR2 SYGVKD. The CDR3: CAISESRSGRETQYF. The DNA for the CDR3 is TGTGCCATCAGTGAGTCCAGGTCCGGGCGAGAGACCCAGTACTTC.

V gene TRBV10-3 combines with J gene TRBJ2-3, with D tentatively TRBD1 (5 bases). CDR3 size: 12 residues. CDR1 and CDR2 from the germline V gene are ENHRY and SYGVKD. V was clipped by 6 bases and J by 4 bases, with 8 bases between them. The CDR3 loop is CAIRSGSDTQYF. CDR3 nucleotides: TGTGCCATCAGATCAGGGTCAGATACGCAGTATTTT.

The rearrangement links TRBV20-1 to TRBJ2-4; maybe TRBD1 (5 bases). The CDR3 covers 13 residues. V dropped 0 bases and J dropped 8 bases, with 11 bases sitting between them. Germline lookup yields CDR1 DFQATT and CDR2 SNEGSKA (reference sequence). The CDR3: CSARDLRVDIQYF. Here the CDR3 DNA reads TGCAGTGCTAGAGATCTCAGGGTAGACATTCAGTACTTC.

The gene calls are TRBV6-1 and TRBJ1-4; TRBD1 aligns across 8 bases. Germline loops: CDR1 MNHNS, CDR2 SASEGT. This CDR3 is 15 amino acids long. V trimming: 8 bases; J trimming: 7 bases; junction bases outside the gene matches: 12. The CDR3 DNA reads as TGTGCCAGCCGACAATTGACAGGGGATTCTGAAAAACTGTTTTTT. This encodes CASRQLTGDSEKLFF.

This clonotype was counted ten times or more. The chain uses TRBV20-1 and TRBJ1-6; tentatively, D is TRBD1 (5 bases). From germline, CDR1 is DFQATT and CDR2 SNEGSKA (reference sequence). With 3 bases removed from V and 0 bases from J, the gap between germline ends came to 12 bases. The CDR3 runs to 16 residues. CDR3 coding DNA: TGCAGTGCTAGGCCACGGGGCATCTCCTATAATTCACCCCTCCACTTT. Amino acids: CSARPRGISYNSPLHF.

This clonotype showed up many times. The rearrangement joins TRBV7-9 to TRBJ2-3; a possible D gene is TRBD2 (5 bases). V was clipped by 5 bases and J by 1 base, with 13 bases between them. The CDR3 spans 15 residues. Germline V CDR1 and CDR2: SEHNR, FQNEAQ (reference sequence). This CDR3 reads CASSPVLGGTDTQYF. CDR3 sequence (DNA): TGTGCCAGCAGCCCGGTTCTCGGGGGCACAGATACGCAGTATTTT. Full variable domain (remainder filled in from reference TRBV7-9 and TRBJ2-3): DTGVSQNPRHKITKRGQNVTFRCDPISEHNRLYWYRQTLGQGPEFLTYFQNEAQLEKSRLLSDRFSAERPKGSFSTLEIQRTEQGDSAMYLCASSPVLGGTDTQYFGPGTRLTVL.

The rearrangement uses TRBV20-1 and TRBJ2-7; 7 bases are a match to TRBD1. V shed 6 bases and J 7 bases; nucleotides not matched to a gene: 15. Germline V gives CDR1 DFQATT, CDR2 SNEGSKA (reference sequence). The CDR3 covers 14 residues. This chain's CDR3 is CSAAPIRQGVEQYF. The CDR3 bases are TGCAGTGCGGCCCCAATACGACAGGGTGTAGAGCAGTACTTC.

This clonotype has only a few counts. The genes are TRBV5-1 and TRBJ2-1; D call uncertain. This CDR3 has 13 residues. Per the germline V gene, CDR1 is SGHRS and CDR2 is YFSETQ. The V end was cut by 7 bases, the J end by 3 bases, with 11 bases between. CDR3 sequence: CASSSPGYNEQFF. The CDR3 DNA reads TGCGCCAGCTCCTCCCCCGGCTACAATGAGCAGTTCTTC.

This clonotype came up a few times. This chain joins TRBV6-5 and TRBJ1-6; TRBD1 is a possible D gene (6 bases). This CDR3 contains 16 residues. V lost 0 bases to trimming and J lost 8 bases, with 14 bases between them. The germline CDR1 and CDR2 sequences are MNHEY and SVGAGI. The CDR3 sequence: CASSYSQGRQDSPLHF. The CDR3 bases are TGTGCCAGCAGTTACTCGCAGGGGCGGCAGGATTCACCCCTCCACTTT.

CDR3 DNA: TGCAGTGCCTATGGTCCCGAGGACCCTGAAGCTTTCTTT. It encodes CSAYGPEDPEAFF. This chain links TRBV20-1 with TRBJ1-1; no firm D call. The CDR3 length is 13 residues. Trimming took off 6 bases at V and 6 bases at J, with 17 bases between the two ends. In germline, CDR1 is DFQATT, CDR2 SNEGSKA (reference sequence).

This clonotype was found many times. The chain combines TRBV7-2 with TRBJ2-1; D call uncertain. V dropped 5 bases and J dropped 5 bases, with 16 bases sitting between them. Germline V CDR1 and CDR2: SGHTA, FQGNSA. The CDR3 has 15 residues. CDR3 nucleotides: TGTGCCAGCAGCCCATATGAGGTACTCAACAATGAGCAGTTCTTC. Residues: CASSPYEVLNNEQFF. Supplemented by reference TRBV7-2 and TRBJ2-1, the full variable domain reads GAGVSQSPSNKVTEKGKDVELRCDPISGHTALYWYRQSLGQGLEFLIYFQGNSAPDKSGLPSDRFSAERTGGSVSTLTIQRTQQEDSAVYLCASSPYEVLNNEQFFGPGTRLTVL.

The sample holds a few counts of this clonotype. The chain has TRBV28 and TRBJ2-6; TRBD1 matches 7 bases. The trim removed 6 bases at V and 2 bases at J, leaving 10 bases unmatched. The length of the CDR3 is 17 residues. Germline V gene sequence: CDR1 MDHEN, CDR2 SYDVKM. In DNA form, the CDR3 reads TGTGCCAGCAGCAATCCGACAACAGGGGCTGGGGCCAACGTCCTGACTTTC. Its protein is CASSNPTTGAGANVLTF. Supplemented by reference TRBV28 and TRBJ2-6, the full variable domain reads DVKVTQSSRYLVKRTGEKVFLECVQDMDHENMFWYRQDPGLGLRLIYFSYDVKMKEKGDIPEGYSVSREKKERFSLILESASTNQTSMYLCASSNPTTGAGANVLTFGAGSRLTVL.

The V call is TRBV5-1, the J call TRBJ2-1; no firm D call. Between the trimmed V and J ends, which lost 5 bases and 13 bases, there was a span of 13 bases. CDR3 length equals 11 residues. The germline V gene encodes CDR1 SGHRS and CDR2 YFSETQ. CDR3 sequence: CASRVGPFQFF. Here the CDR3 DNA reads TGCGCCAGCAGAGTCGGGCCTTTCCAGTTCTTC.

This chain joins TRBV11-2 and TRBJ2-5, with 9 bases aligning to TRBD1. The junction had 9 bases not matched to a gene; V was cut back by 2 bases and J by 2 bases. The CDR3 contains 17 residues. The V gene's germline CDR1 is SGHAT and CDR2 FQNNGV. CDR3 protein: CASSLYRNRGQQETQYF. DNA for the CDR3: TGTGCCAGCAGCTTATATAGGAACAGGGGGCAACAAGAGACCCAGTACTTC.

The CDR3: CASSQGTASTDTQYF. CDR3 nucleotides: TGTGCCAGCAGCCAAGGTACAGCTAGCACAGATACGCAGTATTTT. V usage is TRBV4-2 and J usage is TRBJ2-3; D is ambiguous. V was cut by 1 base and J by 0 bases, with 8 bases left in between. CDR1 LGHNA and CDR2 YNFKEQ come from the germline V gene. The CDR3 has 15 residues.

The rearrangement links TRBV24-1 to TRBJ2-2; 9 bases are a match to TRBD1. J lost 5 bases, V lost 4 bases, and 10 bases had no gene match. This CDR3 region has 17 residues. Germline assignment: CDR1 KGHDR and CDR2 SFDVKD. The CDR3 loop is CATSDAAGTGRTGELFF. The CDR3 DNA sequence: TGTGCCACCAGTGACGCCGCCGGGACAGGGCGGACCGGGGAGCTGTTTTTT.

The DNA of the CDR3 is TGCGCCAGCAGCTTGGCCACGTCTAGCGGGGGTCATTACAATGAGCAGTTCTTC. Protein product: CASSLATSSGGHYNEQFF. The chain combines TRBV5-1 with TRBJ2-1, with TRBD2 matching 10 bases. The CDR3 sequence is 18 residues long. V trimming: 0 bases; J trimming: 4 bases; junction bases outside the gene matches: 10. CDR1 is SGHRS, CDR2 YFSETQ, per germline.